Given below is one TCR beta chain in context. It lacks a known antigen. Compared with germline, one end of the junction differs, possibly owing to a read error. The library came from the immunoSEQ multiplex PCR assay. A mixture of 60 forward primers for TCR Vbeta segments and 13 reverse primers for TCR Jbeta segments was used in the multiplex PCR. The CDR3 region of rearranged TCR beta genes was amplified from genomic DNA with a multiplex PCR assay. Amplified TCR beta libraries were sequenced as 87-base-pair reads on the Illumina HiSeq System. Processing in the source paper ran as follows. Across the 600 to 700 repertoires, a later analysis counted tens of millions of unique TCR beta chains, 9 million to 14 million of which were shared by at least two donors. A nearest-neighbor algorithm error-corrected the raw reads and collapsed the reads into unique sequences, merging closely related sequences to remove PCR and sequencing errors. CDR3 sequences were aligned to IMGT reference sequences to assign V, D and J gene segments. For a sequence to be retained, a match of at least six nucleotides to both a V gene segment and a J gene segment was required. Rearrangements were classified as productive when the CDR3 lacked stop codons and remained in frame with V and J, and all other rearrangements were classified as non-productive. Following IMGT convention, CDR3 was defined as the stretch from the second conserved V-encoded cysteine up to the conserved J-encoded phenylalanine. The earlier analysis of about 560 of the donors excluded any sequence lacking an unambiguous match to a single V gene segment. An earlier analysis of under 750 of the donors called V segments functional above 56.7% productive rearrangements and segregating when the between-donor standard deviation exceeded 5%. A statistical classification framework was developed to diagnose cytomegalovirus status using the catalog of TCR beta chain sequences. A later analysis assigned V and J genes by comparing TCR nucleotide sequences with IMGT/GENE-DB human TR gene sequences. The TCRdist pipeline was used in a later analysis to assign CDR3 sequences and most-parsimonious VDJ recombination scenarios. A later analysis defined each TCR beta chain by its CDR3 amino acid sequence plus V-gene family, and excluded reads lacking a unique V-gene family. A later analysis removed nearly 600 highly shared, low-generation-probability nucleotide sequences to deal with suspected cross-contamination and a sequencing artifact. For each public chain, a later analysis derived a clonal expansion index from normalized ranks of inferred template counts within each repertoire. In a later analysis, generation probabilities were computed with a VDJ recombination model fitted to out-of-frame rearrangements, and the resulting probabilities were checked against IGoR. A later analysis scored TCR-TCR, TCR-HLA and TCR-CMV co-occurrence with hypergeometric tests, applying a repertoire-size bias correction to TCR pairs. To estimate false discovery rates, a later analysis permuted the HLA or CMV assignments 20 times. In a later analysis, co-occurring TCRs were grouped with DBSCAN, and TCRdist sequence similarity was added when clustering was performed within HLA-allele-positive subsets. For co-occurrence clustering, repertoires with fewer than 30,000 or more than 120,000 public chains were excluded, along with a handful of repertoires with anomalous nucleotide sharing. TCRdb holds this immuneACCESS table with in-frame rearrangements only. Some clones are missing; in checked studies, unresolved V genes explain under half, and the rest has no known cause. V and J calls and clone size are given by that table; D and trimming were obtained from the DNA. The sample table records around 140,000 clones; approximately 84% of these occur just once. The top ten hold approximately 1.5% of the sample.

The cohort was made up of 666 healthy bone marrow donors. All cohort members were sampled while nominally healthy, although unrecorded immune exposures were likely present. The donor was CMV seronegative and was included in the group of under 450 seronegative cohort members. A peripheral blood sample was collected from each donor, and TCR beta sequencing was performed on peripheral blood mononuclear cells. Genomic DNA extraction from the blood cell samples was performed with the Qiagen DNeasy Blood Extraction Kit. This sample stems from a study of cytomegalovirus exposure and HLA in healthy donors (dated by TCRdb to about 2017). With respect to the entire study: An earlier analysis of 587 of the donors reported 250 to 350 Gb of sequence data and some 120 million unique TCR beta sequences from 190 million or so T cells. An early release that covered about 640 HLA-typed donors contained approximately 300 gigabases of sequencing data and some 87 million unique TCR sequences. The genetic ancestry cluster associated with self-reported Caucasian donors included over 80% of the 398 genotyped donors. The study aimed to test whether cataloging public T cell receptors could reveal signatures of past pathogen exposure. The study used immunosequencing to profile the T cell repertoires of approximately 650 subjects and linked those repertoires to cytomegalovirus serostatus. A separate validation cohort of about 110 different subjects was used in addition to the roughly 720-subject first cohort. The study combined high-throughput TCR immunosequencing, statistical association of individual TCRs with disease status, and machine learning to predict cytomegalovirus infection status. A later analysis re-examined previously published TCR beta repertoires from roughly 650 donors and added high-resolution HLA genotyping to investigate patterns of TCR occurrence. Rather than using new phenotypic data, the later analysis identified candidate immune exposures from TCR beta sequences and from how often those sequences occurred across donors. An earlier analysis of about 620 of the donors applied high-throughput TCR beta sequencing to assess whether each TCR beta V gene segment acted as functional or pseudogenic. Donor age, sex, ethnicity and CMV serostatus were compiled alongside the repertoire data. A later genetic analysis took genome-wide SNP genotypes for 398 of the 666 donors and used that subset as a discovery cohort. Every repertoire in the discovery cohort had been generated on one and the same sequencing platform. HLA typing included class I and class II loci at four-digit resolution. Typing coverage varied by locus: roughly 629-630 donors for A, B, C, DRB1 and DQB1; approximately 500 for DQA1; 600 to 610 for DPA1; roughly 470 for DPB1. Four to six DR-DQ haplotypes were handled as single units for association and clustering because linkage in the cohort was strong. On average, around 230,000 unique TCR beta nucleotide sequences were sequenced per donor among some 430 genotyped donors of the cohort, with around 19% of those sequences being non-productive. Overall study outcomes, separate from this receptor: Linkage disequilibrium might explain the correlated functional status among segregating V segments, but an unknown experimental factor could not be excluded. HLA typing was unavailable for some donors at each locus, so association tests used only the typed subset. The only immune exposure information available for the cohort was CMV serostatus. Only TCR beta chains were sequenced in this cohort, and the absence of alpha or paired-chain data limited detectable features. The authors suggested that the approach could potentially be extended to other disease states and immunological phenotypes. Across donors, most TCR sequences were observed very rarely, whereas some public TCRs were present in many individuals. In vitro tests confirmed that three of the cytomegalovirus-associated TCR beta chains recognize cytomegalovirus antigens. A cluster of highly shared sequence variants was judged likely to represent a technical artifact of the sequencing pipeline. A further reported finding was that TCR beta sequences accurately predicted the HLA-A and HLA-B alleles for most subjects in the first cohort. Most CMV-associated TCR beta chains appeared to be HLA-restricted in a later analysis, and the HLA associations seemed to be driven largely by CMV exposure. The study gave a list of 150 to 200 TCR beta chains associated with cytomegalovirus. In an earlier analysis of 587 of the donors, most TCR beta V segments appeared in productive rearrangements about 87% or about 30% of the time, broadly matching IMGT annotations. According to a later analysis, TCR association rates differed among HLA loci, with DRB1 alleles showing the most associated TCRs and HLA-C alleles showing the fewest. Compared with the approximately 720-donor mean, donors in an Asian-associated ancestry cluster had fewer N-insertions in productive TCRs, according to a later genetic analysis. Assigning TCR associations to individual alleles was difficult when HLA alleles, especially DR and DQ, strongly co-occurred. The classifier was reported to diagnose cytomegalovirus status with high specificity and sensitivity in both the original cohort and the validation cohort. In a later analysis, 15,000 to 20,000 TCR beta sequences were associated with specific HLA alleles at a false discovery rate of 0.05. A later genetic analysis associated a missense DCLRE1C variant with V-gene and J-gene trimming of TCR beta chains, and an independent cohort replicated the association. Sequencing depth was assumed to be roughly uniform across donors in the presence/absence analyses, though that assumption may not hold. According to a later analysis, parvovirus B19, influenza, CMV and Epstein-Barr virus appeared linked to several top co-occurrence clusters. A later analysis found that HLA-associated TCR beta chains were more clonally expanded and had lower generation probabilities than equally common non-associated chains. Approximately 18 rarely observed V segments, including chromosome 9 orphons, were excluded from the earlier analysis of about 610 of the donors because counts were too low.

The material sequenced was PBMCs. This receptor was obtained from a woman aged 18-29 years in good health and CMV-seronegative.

CDR3 sequence: CASSLGVLAGLVF. DNA sequence: TGTGCCAGCAGCTTGGGGGTCCTAGCGGGACTGGTCTTC. Recombination joined TRBV5-6 with TRBJ2-1, and 9 bases in between align with TRBD2. The CDR3 runs 13 amino acids, cysteine and phenylalanine included. CDR3 DNA only is kept here, 39 bases in frame from base 1. Looking up the germline V gene yields CDR1 SGHDT and CDR2 YYEEEE.